The 10 T cell receptor beta chains listed next were all sequenced from one sample in a study of a mutant IDH1 vaccine in newly diagnosed glioma. Their antigens remain unidentified. Time point described: week 11, during vaccination. A 20-mer mutant IDH1 peptide at 300 ug was injected subcutaneously with topical imiquimod. Clones were read by immunoSEQ multiplex PCR, and TCRdb kept only the in-frame ones, dropping some. The table lists some 120,000 clones, about 82% of them singletons. Sample: PBMCs, taken from a glioma patient whose treatment included an IDH1 peptide vaccine. The source is a middle-aged man with glioma.

This chain uses TRBV19 with TRBJ2-3; D could derive from TRBD1 or TRBD2 (5 bases each). Between the trimmed V and J ends, which lost 3 bases and 0 bases, there was a span of 10 bases. The germline V gene encodes CDR1 LNHDA and CDR2 SQIVND (reference sequence). CDR3 length equals 15 residues. The CDR3 sequence is CASSIGTPSTDTQYF. The CDR3 DNA is TGTGCCAGTAGTATTGGGACCCCTAGCACAGATACGCAGTATTTT.

J is TRBJ2-1 and V is TRBV5-1; tentatively, D is TRBD1 (5 bases). The CDR3 runs to 15 residues. Trimming removed 5 bases from V and 7 bases from J, with 19 bases in between. Looked up from germline, CDR1 is SGHRS and CDR2 is YFSETQ. This CDR3 is CASSAWAGKENEQFF. As DNA, the CDR3 is TGCGCCAGCAGTGCTTGGGCAGGGAAGGAAAATGAGCAGTTCTTC.

The chain carries TRBV30 and TRBJ1-1, with D unclear. The germline gives CDR1 GTSNPN, CDR2 SVGIG (reference sequence). CDR3 length: 13 amino acids. Trimming removed 2 bases at V and 1 base at J, with 8 bases between. The CDR3 sequence: CAWSRQANTEAFF. As DNA, the CDR3 is TGTGCCTGGAGTCGGCAGGCGAACACTGAAGCTTTCTTT.

This rearrangement joins TRBV5-1 to TRBJ2-7; 11 bases are shared with TRBD1. CDR3 length equals 15 residues. Germline V gene data show CDR1 as SGHRS and CDR2 as YFSETQ. With 3 bases clipped from V and 2 bases from J, the junction kept 4 bases outside the gene matches. In DNA form, the CDR3 reads TGCGCCAGCAGCTCGGGACAGGGGGTCCCCTACGAGCAGTACTTC. This sequence encodes CASSSGQGVPYEQYF. Together with reference TRBV5-1 and TRBJ2-7, the CDR3 gives the full variable domain: KAGVTQTPRYLIKTRGQQVTLSCSPISGHRSVSWYQQTPGQGLQFLFEYFSETQRNKGNFPGRFSGRQFSNSRSEMNVSTLELGDSALYLCASSSGQGVPYEQYFGPGTRLTVT.

The V call is TRBV9, the J call TRBJ2-7, with 11 bases identical to TRBD2. Unmatched junction bases numbered 17, after V lost 4 bases and J lost 2 bases. The CDR3 has 19 amino acids. CDR1 and CDR2 from the germline V gene are SGDLS and YYNGEE. The CDR3 DNA is TGTGCCAGCAGCCTCGATGGGGGTAGCGGGAGGGCCTATACCTACGAGCAGTACTTC. Its translation: CASSLDGGSGRAYTYEQYF.

The chain carries TRBV5-4 and TRBJ2-1, with no clear D. Between the trimmed V and J ends, which lost 7 bases and 5 bases, there was a span of 10 bases. This CDR3 spans 12 amino acids. Germline-derived CDR1 and CDR2 are SGHNT and YYREEE (reference sequence). CDR3 DNA: TGTGCCAGCCGCCTCCTGGACAATGAGCAGTTCTTC. Amino acid sequence: CASRLLDNEQFF.

CDR3 nucleotides: TGTGCCAGCAGCTCGAGTGCAATGGGACTAGGGGGCACCGGGGAGCTGTTTTTT. Translating it yields CASSSSAMGLGGTGELFF. This chain links TRBV7-8 with TRBJ2-2; 8 bases fit TRBD2. The trim removed 4 bases at V and 4 bases at J, leaving 14 bases unmatched. This CDR3 has 18 amino acids. Germline V CDR1 and CDR2: SGHVS, FQNEAQ.

The chain recombines TRBV13 with TRBJ2-7; no clear D. CDR1 is PRHDT and CDR2 is FYEKMQ in the germline V gene (reference sequence). Trimming removed 5 bases from V and 3 bases from J, with 14 bases in between. The CDR3 runs to 14 residues. DNA for the CDR3: TGTGCCAGCAGCCGCCAGACCAGTTACTACGAGCAGTACTTC. Translation gives CASSRQTSYYEQYF.

This chain uses TRBV6-5 with TRBJ2-7; no firm D call. V gave up 2 bases and J gave up 3 bases, with 11 bases separating them. This CDR3 spans 14 amino acids. CDR1 is MNHEY and CDR2 is SVGAGI in the germline V gene. CDR3 sequence reads: CASSYDGPGYEQYF. The CDR3 nucleotides read TGTGCCAGCAGTTACGACGGTCCCGGCTACGAGCAGTACTTC.

This rearrangement joins TRBV7-2 to TRBJ2-1; no firm D call. The CDR3 runs 14 residues. V was cut by 3 bases and J by 9 bases, with 15 bases left in between. Germline V CDR1 and CDR2: SGHTA, FQGNSA. The CDR3, as DNA: TGTGCCAGCAGCTTGGGAAGAGCTATGGGTGAGCAGTTCTTC. It specifies CASSLGRAMGEQFF.